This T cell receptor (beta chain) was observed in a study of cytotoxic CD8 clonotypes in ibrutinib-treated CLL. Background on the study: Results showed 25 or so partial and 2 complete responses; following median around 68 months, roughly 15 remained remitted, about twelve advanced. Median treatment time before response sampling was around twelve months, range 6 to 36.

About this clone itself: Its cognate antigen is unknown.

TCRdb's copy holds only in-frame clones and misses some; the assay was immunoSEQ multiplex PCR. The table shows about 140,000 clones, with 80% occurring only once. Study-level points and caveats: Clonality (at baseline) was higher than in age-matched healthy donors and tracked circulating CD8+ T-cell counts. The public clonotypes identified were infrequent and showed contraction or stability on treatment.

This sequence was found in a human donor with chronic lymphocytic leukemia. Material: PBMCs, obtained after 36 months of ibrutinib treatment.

The chain's CDR3 is CASSWDRTYGYTF. For the CDR3, the DNA is TGCGCCAGCAGCTGGGACAGAACCTATGGCTACACCTTC. The chain joins TRBV5-1 to TRBJ1-2, with 7 bases identical to TRBD1. V trimming: 3 bases; J trimming: 4 bases; junction bases outside the gene matches: 3. This CDR3 contains 13 residues. Germline V gene sequence: CDR1 SGHRS, CDR2 YFSETQ.